The 19 T cell receptor beta chains below all came from one sample that was sequenced in a study of identical twins. Each CDR3 protein gets one entry after TCRdb re-called the 5' RACE reads with MiXCR. The sample lists about 390,000 distinct CDR3 sequences; roughly 9% were seen once. Sample: naive T cells sorted from blood. These receptors all come from a woman between 45 and 65 years old in good health.

V usage is TRBV2 and J usage is TRBJ1-3; D is ambiguous. V gave up 1 base and J gave up 4 bases, with 8 bases separating them. CDR1 SNHLY and CDR2 FYNNEI come from the germline V gene. This CDR3 spans 14 amino acids. The CDR3, as DNA: TGTGCCAGCAGTGAAGGGGTCGTCGGAAACACCATATATTTT. It codes for CASSEGVVGNTIYF.

This clonotype was seen ten or more times. V and J are TRBV20-1 and TRBJ2-1, with 7 positions matching TRBD2. The J segment lost 2 bases and the V segment lost 4 bases, leaving 5 bases of the junction unmatched. This CDR3 has 14 amino acids. Germline CDR1 reads DFQATT; CDR2 reads SNEGSKA (reference sequence). The CDR3 sequence is CSATSSGAYNEQFF. As DNA, the CDR3 is TGCAGTGCTACGTCTAGCGGCGCCTACAATGAGCAGTTCTTC.

J is TRBJ2-7 and V is TRBV19; tentative D call: TRBD1 (6 bases). The CDR3 has 14 amino acids. From germline, CDR1 is LNHDA and CDR2 SQIVND (reference sequence). Trimming shortened V by 3 bases and J by 3 bases, and 12 bases separated the two germline ends. The CDR3 nucleotides read TGTGCCAGTAGTATCGGTGGCAGGGGCTACGAGCAGTACTTC. Protein product: CASSIGGRGYEQYF.

This clonotype was observed a few times. V gene TRBV3-1 combines with J gene TRBJ2-1; TRBD2 matches 9 bases. Per germline, CDR1 LGHDT and CDR2 YNNKEL (reference sequence). This CDR3 is built from 17 residues. V was pared by 4 bases and J by 10 bases, with 17 bases of the junction left unmatched. The CDR3 spells CASSPYLAGAFSGEQFF. For the CDR3, the DNA is TGTGCCAGCAGCCCCTACTTAGCGGGAGCCTTTTCAGGGGAGCAGTTCTTC.

This clonotype was seen many times. The rearrangement links TRBV7-9 to TRBJ2-3, with a weak D call TRBD2 (6 bases). Trimming cost V 4 bases and J 7 bases, with 24 bases left between them. Looked up from germline, CDR1 is SEHNR and CDR2 is FQNEAQ (reference sequence). The CDR3 loop spans 17 amino acids. The CDR3 protein is CASSSPARDFRTYTQYF. The DNA of the CDR3 is TGTGCCAGCAGCTCACCTGCCCGGGACTTTCGCACCTATACGCAGTATTTT.

This clonotype has more than one count but fewer than ten. The rearrangement links TRBV28 to TRBJ2-6; no reliable D call. CDR1 is MDHEN and CDR2 is SYDVKM in the germline V gene. V gave up 1 base and J gave up 0 bases, with 7 bases separating them. The CDR3 totals 16 residues. CDR3 in DNA: TGTGCCAGCAGTTTATCTTGGGTCTCTGGGGCCAACGTCCTGACTTTC. This gives the protein CASSLSWVSGANVLTF.

The rearrangement uses TRBV12-5 and TRBJ2-2; D unclear. Germline values: CDR1 LGHNT, CDR2 FRNRAP. Trimming took 1 base from V and 4 from J, leaving 4 bases between them. The CDR3 spans 13 residues. CDR3 in amino acids: CASGLEVTGELFF. The CDR3, as DNA: TGTGCTAGTGGTTTGGAAGTCACCGGGGAGCTGTTTTTT.

This clonotype has only a few counts. The rearrangement uses TRBV6-5 and TRBJ2-7; D is ambiguous. The CDR3 sequence is 13 residues long. Trimming pared 4 bases from V and 4 bases from J, leaving 11 bases between. Germline-derived CDR1 and CDR2 are MNHEY and SVGAGI. The chain's CDR3 is CASSLGRKYEQYF. Written as DNA, the CDR3 is TGTGCCAGCAGTTTAGGACGGAAATACGAGCAGTACTTC.

The J gene is TRBJ2-1, the V gene TRBV20-1; 10 bases line up with TRBD2. J gave up 2 bases and V 3 bases, and 7 bases lay outside the gene matches. Germline loops: CDR1 DFQATT, CDR2 SNEGSKA (reference sequence). This CDR3 comprises 16 residues. CDR3 region: CSASLIAGGTYNEQFF. CDR3 DNA sequence: TGCAGTGCTAGCCTAATAGCGGGAGGTACCTACAATGAGCAGTTCTTC.

This clonotype has ten or more counts. V usage is TRBV29-1 and J usage is TRBJ2-7; possible D gene TRBD2, 5 bases. The V end lost 4 bases, the J end lost 0 bases, and 13 bases lay between the germline ends. Germline CDR1 reads SQVTM; CDR2 reads ANQGSEA. The CDR3 spans 14 residues. In DNA form, the CDR3 reads TGCAGCGTTGTCGAGGGCCAGATCTCCTACGAGCAGTACTTC. Amino acid sequence: CSVVEGQISYEQYF.

This clonotype appeared many times. The CDR3 region has the DNA TGTGCCAGCAGTTACCCGACAGGGGCAAGAAATGAGCAGTTCTTC. It is translated as CASSYPTGARNEQFF. The gene calls are TRBV6-6 and TRBJ2-1, with 8 nucleotides matching TRBD1. V lost 2 bases and J lost 7; bases outside the gene matches: 7. Germline CDR1 is MNHNY and CDR2 is SVGAGI (reference sequence). The CDR3 loop spans 15 amino acids.

Turning to this clonotype: Germline and junction disagree at one end, which may indicate a read error. The rearrangement joins TRBV7-7 to TRBJ2-5, with unresolved D. Germline V gene lookup returns CDR1 SSHAT and CDR2 FNYEAQ (reference sequence). The CDR3 consists of 14 residues. In nucleotides, the CDR3 is TGTGCTAGCAGCTTTCGACGGAACCAAGAGACCCAGTACTTC. Translated: CASSFRRNQETQYF.

This clonotype was counted ten times or more. The chain links TRBV3-1 to TRBJ2-7; a possible D gene is TRBD2 (6 bases). The germline gives CDR1 LGHDT, CDR2 YNNKEL (reference sequence). The V end was cut by 1 base, the J end by 3 bases, with 10 bases between. The CDR3 has 14 residues. The CDR3 protein is CASSQGPGDYEQYV. The CDR3 coding sequence is TGTGCCAGCAGCCAAGGTCCGGGAGACTACGAGCAGTACGTC.

V is TRBV13 and J is TRBJ1-1; D is perhaps TRBD1 (5 bases). The CDR3 loop spans 14 amino acids. The ends were cut back, 5 bases at V and 2 bases at J, with 12 bases in the middle. The germline V gene encodes CDR1 PRHDT and CDR2 FYEKMQ (reference sequence). This chain's CDR3 is CASSGGHLNTEAFF. CDR3 coding DNA: TGTGCCAGCAGCGGCGGACACTTAAACACTGAAGCTTTCTTT.

This clonotype was detected only a few times. V and J are TRBV5-6 and TRBJ1-2, with 7 positions matching TRBD1. The CDR3 is 15 residues long. The germline gives CDR1 SGHDT, CDR2 YYEEEE. Trimming removed 2 bases from V and 0 bases from J; junction bases left unmatched: 4. CDR3 bases: TGTGCCAGCAGCTTTGAGGACAGGCCTAACTATGGCTACACCTTC. Protein: CASSFEDRPNYGYTF.

The table lists this clonotype with many counts. This sequence joins TRBV7-9 and TRBJ2-1, with TRBD2 identical over 8 bases. This CDR3 is 16 amino acids long. CDR1 SEHNR and CDR2 FQNEAQ come from the germline V gene (reference sequence). Unmatched junction bases numbered 10, after V lost 8 bases and J lost 1 base. In nucleotides, the CDR3 is TGTGCCAGCCGGGGTAGCGGGACCCCTTCCTACAATGAGCAGTTCTTC. It yields the protein CASRGSGTPSYNEQFF.

This clonotype was seen a few times. The chain carries TRBV14 and TRBJ2-3, with D possibly matching TRBD2 (6 bases). Germline CDR1 SGHDN, CDR2 FVKESK. CDR3 length: 15 residues. Trimming took off 4 bases at V and 0 bases at J, with 11 bases between the two ends. CDR3 protein: CASSRDWTSTDTQYF. CDR3 coding DNA: TGTGCCAGCAGCCGGGACTGGACTAGCACAGATACGCAGTATTTT.

This clonotype was found many times. V gene TRBV3-1 combines with J gene TRBJ1-2, with a possible D match to TRBD1 (6 bases). The CDR3 loop spans 16 amino acids. V was clipped by 4 bases and J by 5 bases, with 20 bases between them. The germline gives CDR1 LGHDT, CDR2 YNNKEL (reference sequence). CDR3 protein: CASSRGEARGPYGYTF. The DNA of the CDR3 is TGTGCCAGCAGCCGCGGCGAGGCCAGGGGCCCTTATGGCTACACCTTC.

This clonotype was observed a handful of times. This chain uses TRBV20-1 with TRBJ2-1; tentatively, D is TRBD1 or TRBD2 (6 bases each). The germline V and J ends were trimmed by 5 bases and 15 bases, with 20 bases remaining between them. This CDR3 is 12 amino acids long. Germline V gene sequence: CDR1 DFQATT, CDR2 SNEGSKA (reference sequence). The CDR3 DNA sequence: TGCAGTGCTGAGGGGATCGGGGGCGTCGGGTTCTTC. It translates to CSAEGIGGVGFF.